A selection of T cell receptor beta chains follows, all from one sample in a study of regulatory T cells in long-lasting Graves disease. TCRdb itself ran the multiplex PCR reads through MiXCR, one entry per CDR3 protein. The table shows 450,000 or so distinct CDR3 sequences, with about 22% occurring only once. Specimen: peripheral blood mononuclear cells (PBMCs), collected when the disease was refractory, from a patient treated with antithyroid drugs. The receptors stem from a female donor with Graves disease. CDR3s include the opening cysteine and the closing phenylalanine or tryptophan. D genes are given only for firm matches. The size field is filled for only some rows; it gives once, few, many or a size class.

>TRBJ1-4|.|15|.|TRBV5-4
TGTGCCAGCAGCTTGAGGCAGGGAACTAATGAAAAACTGTTTTTT
CASSLRQGTNEKLFF
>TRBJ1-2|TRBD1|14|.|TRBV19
TGTGCCAGTATGTCGACAGGGGTAGTGGGCGGCTACACCTTC
CASMSTGVVGGYTF
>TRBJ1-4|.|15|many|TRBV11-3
TGTGCCAGCAGTCGACGGGATTTCGGGAATGAAAAACTGTTTTTT
CASSRRDFGNEKLFF
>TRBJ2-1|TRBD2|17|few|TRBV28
TGTGCCAGCAGTCCCCGTAGTAGCGGGAGGTTGTACAATGAGCAGTTCTTC
CASSPRSSGRLYNEQFF
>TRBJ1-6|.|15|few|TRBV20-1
TGCAGTGCTAGAGTCCCCGGGCAGGGTAATTCACCCCTCCACTTT
CSARVPGQGNSPLHF
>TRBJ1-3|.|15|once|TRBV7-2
TGTGCCAGCAGCTTAACCAGGGGACCTGGAAACACCATATATTTT
CASSLTRGPGNTIYF
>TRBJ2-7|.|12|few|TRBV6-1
TGTGCCAGCAGCCGCCCTAGGGGCGAGCAGTACTTC
CASSRPRGEQYF
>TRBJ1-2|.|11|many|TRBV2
TGTGCCAGCACCAACACGGAAGGCTACACCTTC
CASTNTEGYTF
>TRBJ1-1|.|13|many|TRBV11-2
TGTGCCAGCAGCTTCCACGAGGAGACTGAAGCTTTCTTT
CASSFHEETEAFF
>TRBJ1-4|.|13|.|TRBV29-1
TGCAGCGTGGGGATCTCAACTAATGAAAAACTGTTTTTT
CSVGISTNEKLFF
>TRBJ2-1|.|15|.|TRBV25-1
TGTGCCAGCGGAACTGGTGGGTCCGAGAGGAATGAGCAGTTCTTC
CASGTGGSERNEQFF
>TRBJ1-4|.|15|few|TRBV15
TGTGCCACCAGCAGAGATGCTACAACTAATGAAAAACTGTTTTTT
CATSRDATTNEKLFF
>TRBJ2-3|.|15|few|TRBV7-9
TGTGCCAGCAGCTTAGAGTTTGCGGTCATCGATACGCAGTATTTT
CASSLEFAVIDTQYF
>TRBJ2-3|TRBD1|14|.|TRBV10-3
TGTGCCATTTCGAGACAGGGGAGCACAGATACGCAGTATTTT
CAISRQGSTDTQYF
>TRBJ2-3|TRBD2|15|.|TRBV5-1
TGCGCCAGCAGCTTGGCGTGGCTAGCGGGAGATACGCAGTATTTT
CASSLAWLAGDTQYF
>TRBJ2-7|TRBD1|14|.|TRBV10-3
TGTGCCACCCAAAAGGACAGGGAGGCCTACGAGCAGTACTTC
CATQKDREAYEQYF
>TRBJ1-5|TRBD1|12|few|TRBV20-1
TGCAGTGCTATACAGGGGGACCAGCCCCAGCATTTT
CSAIQGDQPQHF
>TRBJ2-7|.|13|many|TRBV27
TGTGCCAGCAGTTTCCGGGGGCCCTACGAGCAGTACTTC
CASSFRGPYEQYF
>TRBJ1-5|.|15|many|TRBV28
TGTGCCAGCAGATCTCTTGGGGATAGCAATCAGCCCCAGCATTTT
CASRSLGDSNQPQHF
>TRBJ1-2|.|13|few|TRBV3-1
TGTGCCAGCAGCCAATCTGGAGGGGGAGGCTACACCTTC
CASSQSGGGGYTF
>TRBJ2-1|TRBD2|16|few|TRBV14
TGTGCCAGCAGCCAAGTACCGGGAGGATCCTACAATGAGCAGTTCTTC
CASSQVPGGSYNEQFF
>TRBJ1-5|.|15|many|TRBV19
TGTGCCAGTAGTGACCAGGGAGGAGGCAATCAGCCCCAGCATTTT
CASSDQGGGNQPQHF
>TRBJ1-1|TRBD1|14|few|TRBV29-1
TGCAGCGTTCAGACAGGGGGACCGAACACTGAAGCTTTCTTT
CSVQTGGPNTEAFF
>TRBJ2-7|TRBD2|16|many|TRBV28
TGTGCCAGCAGTCCCTCCCTAGCGGGAAGTCGGCACGAGCAGTACTTC
CASSPSLAGSRHEQYF
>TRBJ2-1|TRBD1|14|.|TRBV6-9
TGTGCCAGCAGTTACTCCGGACAGGGGTGGGAGCAGTTCTTC
CASSYSGQGWEQFF
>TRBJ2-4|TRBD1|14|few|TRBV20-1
TGCAGTGCAAGCAACAGGGGTGGCAAAAACATTCAGTACTTC
CSASNRGGKNIQYF
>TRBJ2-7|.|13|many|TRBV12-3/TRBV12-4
TGTGCCAGCAGTTATTACACCCCCTACGAGCAGTACTTC
CASSYYTPYEQYF
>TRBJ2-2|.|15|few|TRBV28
TGTGCCAGCAGTTTATTCAGGGAGGTCACCGGGGAGCTGTTTTTT
CASSLFREVTGELFF
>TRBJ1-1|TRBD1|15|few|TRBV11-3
TGTGCCAGCAGACCACCCGACAGGGGGTACACTGAAGCTTTCTTT
CASRPPDRGYTEAFF
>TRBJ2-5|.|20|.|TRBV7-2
TGTGCCAGCAGCTTAGTTCACGGGATTGGGACCCGGACGCCCCAAGAGACCCAGTACTTC
CASSLVHGIGTRTPQETQYF
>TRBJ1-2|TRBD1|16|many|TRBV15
TGTGCCACCAGCAGCCATAGACAGGGGACGGCCTATGGCTACACCTTC
CATSSHRQGTAYGYTF
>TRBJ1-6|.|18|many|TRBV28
TGTGCCAGCAGTTCCCCCATCGACAGAAGCTCCTATAATTCACCCCTCCACTTT
CASSSPIDRSSYNSPLHF
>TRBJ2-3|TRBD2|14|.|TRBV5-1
TGCGCCAGCAGCAGTCGACTAGCTGCGGATACGCAGTATTTT
CASSSRLAADTQYF
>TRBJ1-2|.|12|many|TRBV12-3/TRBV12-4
TGTGCCAGCAGTAAGGGCTATAGTGGCTACACCTTC
CASSKGYSGYTF
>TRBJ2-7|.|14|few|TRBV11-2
TGTGCCAGCAGCTTAAACAGGGTTGACTACGAGCAGTACTTC
CASSLNRVDYEQYF
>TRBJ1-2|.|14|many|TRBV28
TGTGCCAGCAGTATAGACAGCTCGGGGTATGGCTACACCTTC
CASSIDSSGYGYTF
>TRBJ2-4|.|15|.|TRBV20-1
TGCAGTGCTAGAGGGGCAGCCTTAACCAAAAACATTCAGTACTTC
CSARGAALTKNIQYF
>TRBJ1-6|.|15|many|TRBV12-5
TGTGCTAGTGCTCGGGAGGGGAACCCGTCCTCACCCCTCCACTTT
CASAREGNPSSPLHF
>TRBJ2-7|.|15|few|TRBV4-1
TGCGCCAGCAGCCAATCTCAGGGGTCCCCCTACGAGCAGTACTTC
CASSQSQGSPYEQYF
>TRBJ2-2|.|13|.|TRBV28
TGTGCCAGCAGGCTTGGCATTCACGGGGAGCTGTTTTTT
CASRLGIHGELFF
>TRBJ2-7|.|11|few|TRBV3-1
TGTGCCAGCAGCCATTCTGTGCAGCAGTACTTC
CASSHSVQQYF
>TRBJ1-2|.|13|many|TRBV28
TGTGCCAGCCCGTCCCCGCGGGGCCAAAAGATCACCTTC
CASPSPRGQKITF
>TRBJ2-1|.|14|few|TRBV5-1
TGCGCCAGCAGCTTGATGGACCAATACAATGAGCAGTTCTTC
CASSLMDQYNEQFF
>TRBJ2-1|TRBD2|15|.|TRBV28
TGTGCCAGCACCCACTCCGGGACTAGCGCCAATGAGCAGTTCTTC
CASTHSGTSANEQFF
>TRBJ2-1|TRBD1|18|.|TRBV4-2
TGTGCCAGCAGCCAAGATCCCTCAGACAGGGTGTGGTTGGATGAGCAGTTCTTC
CASSQDPSDRVWLDEQFF
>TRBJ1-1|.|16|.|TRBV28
TGTGCCAGCTCACCCCCCAACGTGGGGATGAACACTGAAGCTTTCTTT
CASSPPNVGMNTEAFF
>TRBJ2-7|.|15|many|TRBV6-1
TGTGCCAGCAGTGAAGGGGGGACACCTTTCTACGAGCAGTACTTC
CASSEGGTPFYEQYF
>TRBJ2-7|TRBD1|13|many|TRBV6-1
TGTGCCAGCATCGGGACAGGAGGCTACGAGCAGTACTTC
CASIGTGGYEQYF
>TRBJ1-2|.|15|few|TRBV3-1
TGTGCCAGCAGCCAGATGGGGACGGATAACTATGGCTACACCTTC
CASSQMGTDNYGYTF
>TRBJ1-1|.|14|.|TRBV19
TGTGCCAGTAGTCCCGGGCGCAAGAACACTGAAGCTTTCTTT
CASSPGRKNTEAFF